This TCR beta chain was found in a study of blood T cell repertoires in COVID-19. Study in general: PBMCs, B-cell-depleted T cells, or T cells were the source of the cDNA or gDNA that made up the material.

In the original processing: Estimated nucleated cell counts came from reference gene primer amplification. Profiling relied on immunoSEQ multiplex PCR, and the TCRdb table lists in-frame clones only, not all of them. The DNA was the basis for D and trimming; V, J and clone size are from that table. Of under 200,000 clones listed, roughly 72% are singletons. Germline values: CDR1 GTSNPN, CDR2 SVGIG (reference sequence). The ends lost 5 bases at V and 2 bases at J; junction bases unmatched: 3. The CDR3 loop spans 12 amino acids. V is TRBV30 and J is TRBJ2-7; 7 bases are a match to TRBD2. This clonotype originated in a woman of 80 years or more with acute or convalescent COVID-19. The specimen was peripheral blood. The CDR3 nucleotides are TGTGCCTGGGGGAGGGAAACCTACGAGCAGTACTTC. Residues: CAWGRETYEQYF.